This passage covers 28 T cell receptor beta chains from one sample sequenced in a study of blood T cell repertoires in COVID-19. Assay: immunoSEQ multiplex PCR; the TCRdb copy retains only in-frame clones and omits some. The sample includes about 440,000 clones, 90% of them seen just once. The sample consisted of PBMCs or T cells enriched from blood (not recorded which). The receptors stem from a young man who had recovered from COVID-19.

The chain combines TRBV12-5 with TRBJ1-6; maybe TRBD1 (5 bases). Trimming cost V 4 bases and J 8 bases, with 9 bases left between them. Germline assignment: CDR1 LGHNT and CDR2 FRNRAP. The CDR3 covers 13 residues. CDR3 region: CASGSQGYSPLHF. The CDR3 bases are TGTGCTAGTGGTTCTCAGGGATATTCACCCCTCCACTTT.

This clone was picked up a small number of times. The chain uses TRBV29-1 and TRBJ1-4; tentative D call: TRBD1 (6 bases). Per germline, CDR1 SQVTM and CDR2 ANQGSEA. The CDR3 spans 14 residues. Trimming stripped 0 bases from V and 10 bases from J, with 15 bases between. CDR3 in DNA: TGCAGCGTTGAAGATTGGCAGGGGACGGGAAAACTGTTTTTT. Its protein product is CSVEDWQGTGKLFF.

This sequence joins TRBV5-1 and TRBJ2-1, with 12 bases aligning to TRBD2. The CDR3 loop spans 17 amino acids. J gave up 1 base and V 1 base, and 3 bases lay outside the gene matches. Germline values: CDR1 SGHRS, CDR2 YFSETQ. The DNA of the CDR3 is TGCGCCAGCAGCTTGAGGACTAGCGGGACATCCTACAATGAGCAGTTCTTC. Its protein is CASSLRTSGTSYNEQFF.

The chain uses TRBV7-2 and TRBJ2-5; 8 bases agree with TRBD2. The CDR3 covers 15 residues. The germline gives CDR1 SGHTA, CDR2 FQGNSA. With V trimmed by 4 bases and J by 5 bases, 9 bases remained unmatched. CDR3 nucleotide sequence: TGTGCCAGCAGCTGGGTGGGGACTAGGCTCGAGACCCAGTACTTC. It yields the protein CASSWVGTRLETQYF.

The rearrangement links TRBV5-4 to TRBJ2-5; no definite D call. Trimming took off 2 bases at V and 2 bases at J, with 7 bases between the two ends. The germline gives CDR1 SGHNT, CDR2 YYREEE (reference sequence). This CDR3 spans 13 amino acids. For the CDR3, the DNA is TGTGCCAGCAGCTTTGTTCATCAAGAGACCCAGTACTTC. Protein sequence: CASSFVHQETQYF.

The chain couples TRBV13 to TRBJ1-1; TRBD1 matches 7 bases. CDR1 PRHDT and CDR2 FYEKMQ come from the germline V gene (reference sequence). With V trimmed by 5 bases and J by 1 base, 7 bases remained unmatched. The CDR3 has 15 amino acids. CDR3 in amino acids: CASSPDRTENTEAFF. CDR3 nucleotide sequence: TGTGCCAGCAGCCCGGACAGGACTGAGAACACTGAAGCTTTCTTT.

In nucleotides, the CDR3 is TGTGCCACCAGTGATTACCGGACTAGCGGGAGGACGGAGCAGTTCTTC. It specifies CATSDYRTSGRTEQFF. This sequence joins TRBV24-1 and TRBJ2-1; 14 positions match TRBD2. J lost 10 bases, V lost 2 bases, and 6 bases had no gene match. CDR1 is KGHDR, CDR2 SFDVKD, per germline. The CDR3 has 16 amino acids.

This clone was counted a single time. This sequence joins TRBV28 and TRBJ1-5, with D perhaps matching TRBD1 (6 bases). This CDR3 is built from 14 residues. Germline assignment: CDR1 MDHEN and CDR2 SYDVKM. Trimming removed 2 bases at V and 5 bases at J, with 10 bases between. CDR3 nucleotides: TGTGCCAGCAGTTTAAACAGGGTGGATCAGCCCCAGCATTTT. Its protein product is CASSLNRVDQPQHF.

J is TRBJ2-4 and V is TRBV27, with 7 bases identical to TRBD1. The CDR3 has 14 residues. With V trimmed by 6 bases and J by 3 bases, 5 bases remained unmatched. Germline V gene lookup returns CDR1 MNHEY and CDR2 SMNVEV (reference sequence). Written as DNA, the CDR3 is TGTGCCAGCAGGGACAGGTACCTCAAAAACATTCAGTACTTC. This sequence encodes CASRDRYLKNIQYF.

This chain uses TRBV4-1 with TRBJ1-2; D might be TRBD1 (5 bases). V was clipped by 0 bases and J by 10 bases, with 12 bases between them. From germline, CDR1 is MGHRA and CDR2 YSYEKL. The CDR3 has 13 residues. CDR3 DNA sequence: TGCGCCAGCAGCCAAGAGCGGGGGTTAGCCTACACCTTC. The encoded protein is CASSQERGLAYTF.

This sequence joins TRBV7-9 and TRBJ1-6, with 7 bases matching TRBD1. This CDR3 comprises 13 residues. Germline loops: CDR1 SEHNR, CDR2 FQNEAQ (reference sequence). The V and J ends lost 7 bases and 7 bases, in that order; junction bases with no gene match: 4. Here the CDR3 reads CASTGTENSPLHF. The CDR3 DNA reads TGTGCCAGCACCGGGACAGAGAATTCACCCCTCCACTTT.

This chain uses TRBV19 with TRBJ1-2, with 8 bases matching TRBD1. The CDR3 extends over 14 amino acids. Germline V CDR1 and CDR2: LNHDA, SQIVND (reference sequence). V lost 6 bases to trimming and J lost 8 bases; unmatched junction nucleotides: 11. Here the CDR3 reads CASRPPLTGEGYTF. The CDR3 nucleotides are TGTGCCAGTAGGCCCCCATTGACAGGGGAAGGCTACACCTTC.

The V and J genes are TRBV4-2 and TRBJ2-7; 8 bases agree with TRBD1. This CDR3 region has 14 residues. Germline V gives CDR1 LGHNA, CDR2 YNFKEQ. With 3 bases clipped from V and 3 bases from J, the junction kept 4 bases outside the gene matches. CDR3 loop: CASSQRTGIYEQYF. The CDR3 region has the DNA TGTGCCAGCAGCCAGCGGACAGGGATCTACGAGCAGTACTTC.

The CDR3 nucleotides are TGTGCCAGCAGCACAGATACAGGGTCTTACACCGGGGAGCTGTTTTTT. This codes for CASSTDTGSYTGELFF. J is TRBJ2-2 and V is TRBV5-8; TRBD1 might be the D (6 bases). Germline V gene lookup returns CDR1 SGHTS and CDR2 YDEGEE. Deletions cut 4 bases from V and 3 bases from J, with 16 bases between. The CDR3 runs 16 residues. The full variable domain, rest sourced from reference TRBV5-8 and TRBJ2-2, is EAGVTQSPTHLIKTRGQQATLRCSPISGHTSVYWYQQALGLGLQFLLWYDEGEERNRGNFPPRFSGRQFPNYSSELNVNALELEDSALYLCASSTDTGSYTGELFFGEGSRLTVL.

CDR3 in amino acids: CASSGDTLNTGELFF. The CDR3, as DNA: TGTGCCAGCAGTGGGGACACCTTAAACACCGGGGAGCTGTTTTTT. V usage is TRBV28 and J usage is TRBJ2-2; tentative D call: TRBD1 (6 bases). CDR1 and CDR2 from the germline V gene are MDHEN and SYDVKM. The germline V and J ends were trimmed by 5 bases and 2 bases, with 12 bases remaining between them. This CDR3 is 15 amino acids long.

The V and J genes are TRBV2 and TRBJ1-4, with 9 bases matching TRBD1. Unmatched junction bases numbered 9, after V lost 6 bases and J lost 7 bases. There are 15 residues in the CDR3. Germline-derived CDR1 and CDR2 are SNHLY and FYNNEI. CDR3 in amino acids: CASSPGTGSPEKLFF. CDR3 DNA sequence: TGTGCCAGCAGCCCCGGGACAGGGAGTCCTGAAAAACTGTTTTTT.

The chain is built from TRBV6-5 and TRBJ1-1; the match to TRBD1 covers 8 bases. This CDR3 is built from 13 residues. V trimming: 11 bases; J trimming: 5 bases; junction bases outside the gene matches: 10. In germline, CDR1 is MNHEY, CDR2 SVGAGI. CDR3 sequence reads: CAGQGAVGTEAFF. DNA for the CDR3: TGTGCCGGCCAGGGGGCAGTGGGTACTGAAGCTTTCTTT.

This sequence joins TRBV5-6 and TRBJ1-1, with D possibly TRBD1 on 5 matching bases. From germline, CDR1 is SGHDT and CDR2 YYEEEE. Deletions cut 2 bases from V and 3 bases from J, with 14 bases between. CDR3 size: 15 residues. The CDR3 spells CASSLVQVMHTEAFF. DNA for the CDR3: TGTGCCAGCAGCTTAGTACAGGTAATGCACACTGAAGCTTTCTTT.

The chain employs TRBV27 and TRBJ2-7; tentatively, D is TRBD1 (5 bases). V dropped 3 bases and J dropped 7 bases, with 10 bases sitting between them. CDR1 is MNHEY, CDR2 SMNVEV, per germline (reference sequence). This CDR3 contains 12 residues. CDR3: CASSFAGREQYF. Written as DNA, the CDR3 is TGTGCCAGCAGTTTCGCAGGGCGGGAGCAGTACTTC.

The CDR3 coding sequence is TGTGCCAGCAGCCTGAGATCCACCTCTGGAAACACCATATATTTT. Its protein product is CASSLRSTSGNTIYF. The chain couples TRBV11-2 to TRBJ1-3, with no clear D. Germline CDR1 SGHAT, CDR2 FQNNGV. V was cut by 5 bases and J by 0 bases, with 11 bases left in between. This CDR3 spans 15 amino acids.

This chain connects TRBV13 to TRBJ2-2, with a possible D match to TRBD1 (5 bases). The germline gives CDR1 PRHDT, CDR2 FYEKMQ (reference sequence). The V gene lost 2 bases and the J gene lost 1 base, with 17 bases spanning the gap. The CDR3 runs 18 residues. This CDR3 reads CASSLLSRTKENTGELFF. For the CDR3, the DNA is TGTGCCAGCAGCTTATTATCCAGGACAAAGGAGAACACCGGGGAGCTGTTTTTT.

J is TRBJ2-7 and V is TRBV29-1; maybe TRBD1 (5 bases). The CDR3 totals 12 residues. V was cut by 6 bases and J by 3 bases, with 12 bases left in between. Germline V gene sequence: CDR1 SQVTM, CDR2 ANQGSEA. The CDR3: CSVADSLYEQYF. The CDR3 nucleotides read TGCAGCGTGGCCGACAGCCTCTACGAGCAGTACTTC.

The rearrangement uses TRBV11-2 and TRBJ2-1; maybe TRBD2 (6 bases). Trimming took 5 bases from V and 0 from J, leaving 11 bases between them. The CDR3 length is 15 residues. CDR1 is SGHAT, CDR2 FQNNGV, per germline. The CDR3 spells CASSRGVYSYNEQFF. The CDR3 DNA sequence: TGTGCCAGCAGCCGCGGGGTGTACTCCTACAATGAGCAGTTCTTC.

As DNA, the CDR3 is TGTGCCAGCATACCGGGACAGAAGAACACTGAAGCTTTCTTT. Translation: CASIPGQKNTEAFF. This rearrangement joins TRBV28 to TRBJ1-1, with 7 bases lining up with TRBD1. This CDR3 has 14 amino acids. Germline V gene sequence: CDR1 MDHEN, CDR2 SYDVKM. V was clipped by 7 bases and J by 1 base; unmatched bases: 6.

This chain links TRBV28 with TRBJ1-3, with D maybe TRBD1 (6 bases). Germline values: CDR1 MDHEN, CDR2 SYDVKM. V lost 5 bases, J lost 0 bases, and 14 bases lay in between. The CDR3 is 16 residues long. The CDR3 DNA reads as TGTGCCAGCAGTCCTAACAGGGTCCTCTCTGGAAACACCATATATTTT. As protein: CASSPNRVLSGNTIYF.

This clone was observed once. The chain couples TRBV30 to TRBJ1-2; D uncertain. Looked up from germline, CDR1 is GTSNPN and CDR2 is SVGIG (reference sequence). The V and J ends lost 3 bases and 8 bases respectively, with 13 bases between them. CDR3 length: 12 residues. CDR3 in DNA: TGTGCCTGGAGCGGGTCTGGGAGAGGCTACACCTTC. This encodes CAWSGSGRGYTF.

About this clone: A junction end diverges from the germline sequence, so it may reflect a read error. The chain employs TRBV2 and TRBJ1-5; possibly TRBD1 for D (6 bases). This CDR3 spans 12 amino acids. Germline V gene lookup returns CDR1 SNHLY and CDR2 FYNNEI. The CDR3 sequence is CASSSRYGTPAF. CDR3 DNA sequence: TGTGCCAGCAGTAGCCGATACGGGACACCAGCATTT. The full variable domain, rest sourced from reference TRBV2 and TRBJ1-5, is EPEVTQTPSHQVTQMGQEVILRCVPISNHLYFYWYRQILGQKVEFLVSFYNNEISEKSEIFDDQFSVERPDGSNFTLKIRSTKLEDSAMYFCASSSRYGTPAFGDGTRLSIL.

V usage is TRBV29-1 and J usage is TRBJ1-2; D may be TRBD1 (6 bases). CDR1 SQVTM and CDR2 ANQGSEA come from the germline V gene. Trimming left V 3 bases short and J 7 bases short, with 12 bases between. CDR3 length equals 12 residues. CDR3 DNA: TGCAGCGTTGATGTGGGGGCTGGTGGCTACACCTTC. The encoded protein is CSVDVGAGGYTF.